This TCR beta chain was sequenced in a study of beta chain features in type 1 diabetes. The study's findings and limits: cDNA-based reads could over-represent cells with high TCR expression. Healthy donors had naive, central memory and Treg TCRB repertoires that appeared less similar than those seen among patients.

This CDR3 has 16 amino acids. V lost 5 bases and J lost 5; bases outside the gene matches: 11. The V gene's germline CDR1 is SEHNR and CDR2 FQNEAQ (reference sequence). A sort by CD45RO/CCR7/CD25/CD127/CD95/CD27 yielded CD4+ naive, central memory, regulatory and stem cell-like memory cells. All of the sorted populations showed purity greater than 95%. This clone has only one observation. Its target is unknown. Sequencing targeted expressed TCRB transcripts, as all isolated RNA had been reverse transcribed. Sequencing used immunoSEQ multiplex PCR; TCRdb keeps in-frame clones, though not all of them. The sample consists of 350,000 to 450,000 clones, 11% to 15% of them appearing once.

The rearrangement links TRBV7-9 to TRBJ1-1, with TRBD1 matching 10 bases. The material sequenced was naive CD4+ T cells from blood. The TCR sequence derives from a man between 25 and 39 years old in good health. CDR3 in DNA: TGTGCCAGCAGCCTCTACCGGGACAGGGGAAAAACTGAAGCTTTCTTT. It specifies CASSLYRDRGKTEAFF.